One and the same sample provided the 8 T cell receptor beta chains below, sequenced in a study of chemoradiotherapy in HPV16-positive cancers. Assay used: immunoSEQ multiplex PCR; TCRdb lists only in-frame clones, some missing. This table holds about 12,000 clones, 70% to 90% found once. This specimen consisted of blood, obtained from a patient who underwent chemoradiotherapy. These TCRs come from a human donor with HPV-associated anogenital cancer.

The chain joins TRBV23-1 to TRBJ1-2; D is ambiguous. TRBV23-1 falls under the ORF class, with uncertain function. The CDR3 sequence is 12 residues long. V lost 0 bases to trimming and J lost 8 bases, with 7 bases between them. The CDR3 here is CASSQSNDGYTF. For the CDR3, the DNA is TGCGCCAGCAGTCAATCTAACGACGGCTACACCTTC.

The chain couples TRBV7-9 to TRBJ1-1; 9 nucleotides match TRBD1. Germline CDR1 SEHNR, CDR2 FQNEAQ (reference sequence). V was pared by 9 bases and J by 6 bases, with 11 bases of the junction left unmatched. This CDR3 is built from 14 residues. The CDR3 sequence: CASSTGGLGAEAFF. The CDR3 coding sequence is TGTGCCAGTAGTACAGGGGGCCTCGGTGCTGAAGCTTTCTTT.

This chain links TRBV7-9 with TRBJ2-5; TRBD2 is a possible D gene (5 bases). Deletions cut 1 base from V and 5 bases from J, with 17 bases between. The CDR3 consists of 16 residues. The germline V gene has CDR1 SEHNR and CDR2 FQNEAQ (reference sequence). CDR3 region: CASSLVGGGRLETQYF. The CDR3 DNA sequence: TGTGCCAGCAGCTTAGTAGGTGGCGGGCGGTTGGAGACCCAGTACTTC.

In the case of this clone: Other DNA sequences in this specimen translate into the identical CDR3. The V gene is TRBV6-5, the J gene TRBJ1-3; no clear D gene. The V end lost 3 bases, the J end lost 0 bases, and 6 bases lay between the germline ends. Germline V CDR1 and CDR2: MNHEY, SVGAGI. This CDR3 comprises 14 residues. CDR3 loop: CASSYRGSGNTIYF. In nucleotides, the CDR3 is TGTGCCAGCAGTTATCGGGGCTCTGGAAACACCATATATTTT.

V and J are TRBV19 and TRBJ1-1, with a tentative D call TRBD1 (5 bases). The CDR3 spans 13 residues. Per the germline V gene, CDR1 is LNHDA and CDR2 is SQIVND (reference sequence). V was pared by 4 bases and J by 0 bases, with 6 bases between. CDR3 amino acids: CASSRQLNTEAFF. The CDR3 DNA is TGTGCCAGTAGTAGACAGCTGAACACTGAAGCTTTCTTT.

This sequence joins TRBV15 and TRBJ2-1; D not resolved. This CDR3 is built from 16 residues. In germline, CDR1 is LNHNV, CDR2 YYDKDF (reference sequence). Trimming stripped 5 bases from V and 2 bases from J, with 16 bases between. This CDR3 reads CATSVGTNSAYNEQFF. CDR3 bases: TGTGCCACCAGCGTGGGAACAAATAGTGCCTACAATGAGCAGTTCTTC.

This clone showed up just once. The J gene is TRBJ2-7, the V gene TRBV4-1; TRBD1 matches at 10 bases. This CDR3 is built from 15 residues. Per the germline V gene, CDR1 is MGHRA and CDR2 is YSYEKL. The junction had 7 bases not matched to a gene; V was cut back by 4 bases and J by 4 bases. The CDR3 reads CASSPGQGIGYEQYF. CDR3 nucleotide sequence: TGCGCCAGCAGCCCGGGACAGGGGATCGGGTACGAGCAGTACTTC.

The V and J genes are TRBV6-4 and TRBJ2-2; TRBD2 agrees at 9 bases. There are 13 residues in the CDR3. V lost 7 bases, J lost 6 bases, and 3 bases stayed unmatched. The germline CDR1 and CDR2 sequences are MRHNA and SNTAGT. The CDR3 sequence: CASTSGAAGELFF. The CDR3 nucleotides are TGTGCCAGCACTAGCGGGGCCGCCGGGGAGCTGTTTTTT.